The 32 T cell receptor beta chains presented below share a single source sample, sequenced in a study of Ad26.COV2.S vaccination and SARS-CoV-2 variants. Some clones are missing from TCRdb's copy, which holds only in-frame ones; the method was immunoSEQ multiplex PCR. Among some 270,000 clones listed, 87% were seen once. The treatment is: some 20 received Ad26.COV2.S at low or high dose, single or two shots; 5 received placebo; per-sample allocation not given. Sample collection was performed on day 63 after the first vaccine or placebo injection. Specimen: peripheral blood, collected in a trial of Ad26.COV2.S vaccine versus placebo. All receptors derive from a person aged 18-60 years who received the Ad26.COV2.S COVID-19 vaccine or a placebo.

This clone has a single count. CDR3 sequence: CASRADRDQPQHF. In DNA form, the CDR3 reads TGTGCCAGCAGGGCCGACAGGGACCAGCCCCAGCATTTT. This chain links TRBV2 with TRBJ1-5; 7 positions agree with TRBD1. V shed 6 bases and J 7 bases; nucleotides not matched to a gene: 6. The CDR3 covers 13 residues. Germline CDR1 reads SNHLY; CDR2 reads FYNNEI.

This clone is a singleton in its sample. The J gene is TRBJ1-5, the V gene TRBV9; the D gene is possibly TRBD1 (6 bases). The length of the CDR3 is 14 residues. V lost 0 bases, J lost 7 bases, and 11 bases lay in between. Germline V gene sequence: CDR1 SGDLS, CDR2 YYNGEE. DNA for the CDR3: TGTGCCAGCAGCGTAGCTCCAGGGGAACAGCCCCAGCATTTT. Translating it yields CASSVAPGEQPQHF.

The chain combines TRBV2 with TRBJ1-5, with 7 bases fitting TRBD1. Germline loops: CDR1 SNHLY, CDR2 FYNNEI. CDR3 length: 15 residues. The trim removed 5 bases at V and 0 bases at J, leaving 4 bases unmatched. CDR3 coding DNA: TGTGCCAGCAGTAAGGGACAGTATAGCAATCAGCCCCAGCATTTT. This encodes CASSKGQYSNQPQHF.

The chain couples TRBV5-1 to TRBJ2-1, with 8 positions matching TRBD2. The germline V gene has CDR1 SGHRS and CDR2 YFSETQ. The CDR3 sequence is 17 residues long. V was pared by 2 bases and J by 2 bases, with 9 bases of the junction left unmatched. The CDR3 sequence is CASSLNRLAGPYNEQFF. In DNA, the CDR3 is TGCGCCAGCAGCTTAAACCGTCTAGCGGGCCCCTACAATGAGCAGTTCTTC.

This chain connects TRBV7-9 to TRBJ2-7; TRBD1 or TRBD2 may be the D gene (5 bases each). Looked up from germline, CDR1 is SEHNR and CDR2 is FQNEAQ (reference sequence). There are 14 residues in the CDR3. The V end lost 4 bases, the J end lost 1 base, and 11 bases lay between the germline ends. The chain's CDR3 is CASSSQGASYEQYF. CDR3 coding DNA: TGTGCCAGCAGCTCTCAGGGAGCGTCCTACGAGCAGTACTTC.

V usage is TRBV18 and J usage is TRBJ1-4; 8 bases align to TRBD1. CDR1 is KGHSH, CDR2 LQKENI, per germline. The CDR3 has 15 residues. Trimming cost V 3 bases and J 8 bases; bases outside gene matches: 8. CDR3: CASSPQGAVVEKLFF. DNA for the CDR3: TGTGCCAGCTCACCCCAGGGGGCGGTCGTCGAAAAACTGTTTTTT. Full variable domain (remainder filled in from reference TRBV18 and TRBJ1-4): NAGVMQNPRHLVRRRGQEARLRCSPMKGHSHVYWYRQLPEEGLKFMVYLQKENIIDESGMPKERFSAEFPKEGPSILRIQQVVRGDSAAYFCASSPQGAVVEKLFFGSGTQLSVL.

The chain combines TRBV7-3 with TRBJ1-2; D remains ambiguous. Trimming shortened V by 4 bases and J by 10 bases, and 13 bases separated the two germline ends. Germline V gene sequence: CDR1 SGHTA, CDR2 FQGTGA. CDR3 length: 12 residues. The DNA of the CDR3 is TGTGCCAGCAGCTCGGGGATAGGAGACTACACCTTC. This encodes CASSSGIGDYTF.

V usage is TRBV20-1 and J usage is TRBJ2-1; D is possibly TRBD1 (5 bases). Trimming pared 3 bases from V and 6 bases from J, leaving 15 bases between. CDR3 length equals 14 residues. Germline V lookup: CDR1 DFQATT, CDR2 SNEGSKA (reference sequence). The CDR3 coding sequence is TGCAGTGCTAGTGGGGCGAAGGGTCCCAATGAGCAGTTCTTC. It yields the protein CSASGAKGPNEQFF.

The gene calls are TRBV7-6 and TRBJ2-2; 8 nucleotides match TRBD1. CDR3 size: 17 residues. The ends lost 1 base at V and 5 bases at J; junction bases unmatched: 9. The V gene's germline CDR1 is SGHVS and CDR2 FNYEAQ. CDR3 sequence reads: CASSLDPDRGLTGELFF. The CDR3 nucleotides read TGTGCCAGCAGCTTAGACCCTGACAGGGGACTTACCGGGGAGCTGTTTTTT.

This sequence joins TRBV21-1 and TRBJ2-3; the D call in the table, TRBD2, was not verified against the DNA. TRBV21-1 is recorded as a pseudogene. The CDR3 spans 16 residues. The CDR3 sequence: CASSKRPRENTDTQYF. CDR3 bases: TGTGCTAGCAGCAAAAGGCCCCGGGAAAATACAGATACGCAGTATTTT.

The chain employs TRBV7-3 and TRBJ2-2; D call uncertain. The germline V gene has CDR1 SGHTA and CDR2 FQGTGA. The CDR3 runs 13 residues. Trimming shortened V by 6 bases and J by 6 bases, and 11 bases separated the two germline ends. The CDR3 loop is CASSQITPGELFF. DNA of the CDR3: TGTGCCAGCAGTCAAATTACCCCCGGGGAGCTGTTTTTT.

This chain uses TRBV25-1 with TRBJ2-5; D not resolved. V was clipped by 2 bases and J by 2 bases, with 12 bases between them. CDR1 and CDR2 from the germline V gene are MGHDK and SYGVNS. This CDR3 has 15 amino acids. CDR3 protein: CASSEQAKGQETQYF. The CDR3 DNA is TGTGCCAGCAGTGAACAGGCGAAGGGTCAAGAGACCCAGTACTTC. The full variable domain, its missing parts supplied by reference TRBV25-1 and TRBJ2-5, is EADIYQTPRYLVIGTGKKITLECSQTMGHDKMYWYQQDPGMELHLIHYSYGVNSTEKGDLSSESTVSRIRTEHFPLTLESARPSHTSQYLCASSEQAKGQETQYFGPGTRLLVL.

This chain joins TRBV19 and TRBJ2-2; a weak D match, TRBD1 (5 bases). CDR3 length: 14 residues. Trimming removed 5 bases from V and 2 bases from J, with 9 bases in between. Germline V CDR1 and CDR2: LNHDA, SQIVND (reference sequence). The CDR3 loop is CASSVQGNTGELFF. In nucleotides, the CDR3 is TGTGCCAGTAGTGTCCAGGGAAACACCGGGGAGCTGTTTTTT.

The chain couples TRBV21-1 to TRBJ2-7; the DNA was not used to check the table's D call, TRBD2. TRBV21-1 is flagged as a pseudogene. The CDR3 is made up of 17 amino acids. DNA of the CDR3: TGTGCCAGCAGAATCCTACCCCCGGGACTAGCGACTTACGAGCAGTACGTC. This translates into CASRILPPGLATYEQYV.

The CDR3 sequence: CASSQAMGGQETQYF. In nucleotides, the CDR3 is TGTGCCAGCAGCCAAGCAATGGGCGGGCAAGAGACCCAGTACTTC. V and J are TRBV4-2 and TRBJ2-5; D possibly corresponds to TRBD2 (5 bases). Looked up from germline, CDR1 is LGHNA and CDR2 is YNFKEQ. Deletions cut 1 base from V and 2 bases from J, with 11 bases between. The CDR3 totals 15 residues.

The chain carries TRBV5-1 and TRBJ2-3; 7 nucleotides match TRBD2. V gave up 3 bases and J gave up 2 bases; unmatched junction bases: 6. This CDR3 has 15 residues. Germline CDR1 SGHRS, CDR2 YFSETQ. CDR3 in amino acids: CASSSPAGYTDTQYF. DNA for the CDR3: TGCGCCAGCAGCTCCCCAGCGGGGTACACAGATACGCAGTATTTT.

The chain joins TRBV4-3 to TRBJ1-5; D is ambiguous. Germline V lookup: CDR1 LGHNA, CDR2 YSLEER. Trimming shortened V by 0 bases and J by 0 bases, and 9 bases separated the two germline ends. This CDR3 is built from 16 residues. CDR3 protein: CASSQDRSYSNQPQHF. Written as DNA, the CDR3 is TGCGCCAGCAGCCAAGATAGGAGTTATAGCAATCAGCCCCAGCATTTT.

The V call is TRBV7-9, the J call TRBJ2-3, with D possibly being TRBD1 (6 bases). Germline V gene lookup returns CDR1 SEHNR and CDR2 FQNEAQ (reference sequence). This CDR3 is built from 15 residues. V lost 4 bases, J lost 1 base, and 12 bases lay in between. The DNA of the CDR3 is TGTGCCAGCAGCTCCCGACAGGCTGGCACAGATACGCAGTATTTT. It is translated as CASSSRQAGTDTQYF.

The rearrangement uses TRBV7-9 and TRBJ2-7; 9 bases fit TRBD2. V trimming: 0 bases; J trimming: 0 bases; junction bases outside the gene matches: 0. Germline V gene sequence: CDR1 SEHNR, CDR2 FQNEAQ (reference sequence). This CDR3 is built from 15 residues. The CDR3 loop reads CASSLASGSSYEQYV. The CDR3 nucleotides read TGTGCCAGCAGCTTAGCTAGCGGGAGCTCCTACGAGCAGTACGTC.

This clone was seen a single time. This chain links TRBV7-2 with TRBJ2-2, with 7 bases lining up with TRBD1. The CDR3 extends over 19 amino acids. Germline CDR1 SGHTA, CDR2 FQGNSA. V trimming: 0 bases; J trimming: 4 bases; junction bases outside the gene matches: 14. CDR3 nucleotides: TGTGCCAGCAGCTTAGCGATGGCAGGGGGTGTCGGCGTCACCGGGGAGCTGTTTTTT. Protein: CASSLAMAGGVGVTGELFF.

This clone came up once. The V and J genes are TRBV7-2 and TRBJ2-2; 8 bases are a match to TRBD1. The V segment lost 0 bases and the J segment 7 bases; nucleotides outside the gene matches: 10. The CDR3 has 17 residues. The germline V gene encodes CDR1 SGHTA and CDR2 FQGNSA. The CDR3 coding sequence is TGTGCCAGCAGCTTAGCGCGGCAGGGGGCAAGGAACGGGGAGCTGTTTTTT. As protein: CASSLARQGARNGELFF.

The chain carries TRBV5-4 and TRBJ1-6; D may be TRBD1 (5 bases). Trimming removed 4 bases at V and 5 bases at J, with 19 bases between. The CDR3 consists of 17 residues. The germline CDR1 and CDR2 sequences are SGHNT and YYREEE (reference sequence). The CDR3 coding sequence is TGTGCCAGCAGCCCGGGACCCTACCTCGACCATAATTCACCCCTCCACTTT. Translating gives CASSPGPYLDHNSPLHF.

The J gene is TRBJ2-3, the V gene TRBV7-2; 7 bases line up with TRBD1. J lost 4 bases, V lost 3 bases, and 13 bases had no gene match. This CDR3 is 17 amino acids long. Germline loops: CDR1 SGHTA, CDR2 FQGNSA. The CDR3 DNA follows: TGTGCCAGCAGCTTGGATAGCGCCAGGGGGATCCCAGATACGCAGTATTTT. Translating it yields CASSLDSARGIPDTQYF. The full variable domain, rest sourced from reference TRBV7-2 and TRBJ2-3, is GAGVSQSPSNKVTEKGKDVELRCDPISGHTALYWYRQSLGQGLEFLIYFQGNSAPDKSGLPSDRFSAERTGGSVSTLTIQRTQQEDSAVYLCASSLDSARGIPDTQYFGPGTRLTVL.

This clone appeared a single time. The chain has TRBV6-5 and TRBJ2-7; 11 bases fit TRBD2. With V trimmed by 5 bases and J by 2 bases, 5 bases remained unmatched. CDR3 size: 15 residues. CDR1 and CDR2 from the germline V gene are MNHEY and SVGAGI. The CDR3 DNA follows: TGTGCCAGCAGTAATAGCGGGGGGGCGACCTACGAGCAGTACTTC. Protein sequence: CASSNSGGATYEQYF.

This clone was seen just once. The chain's CDR3 is CASSVSAGGTDTQYF. CDR3 nucleotides: TGTGCCAGCAGCGTAAGTGCAGGGGGCACAGATACGCAGTATTTT. This chain joins TRBV9 and TRBJ2-3; the D gene is possibly TRBD1 (6 bases). Germline CDR1 reads SGDLS; CDR2 reads YYNGEE. V lost 1 base to trimming and J lost 1 base, with 10 bases between them. CDR3 length: 15 residues.

In its sample, this clone was seen once. The rearrangement joins TRBV10-1 to TRBJ2-1; D is perhaps TRBD1 (5 bases). The germline V gene encodes CDR1 WNHNN and CDR2 SYGVQD (reference sequence). The CDR3 extends over 15 amino acids. Trimming cost V 4 bases and J 4 bases, with 14 bases left between them. CDR3 sequence: CASSGERKGYNEQFF. The CDR3 DNA reads as TGCGCCAGCAGTGGTGAGCGCAAGGGGTACAATGAGCAGTTCTTC.

This rearrangement joins TRBV4-2 to TRBJ2-1, with 7 bases lining up with TRBD2. The CDR3 has 16 amino acids. V shed 3 bases, J shed 4 bases, and the junction held 9 bases outside the gene matches. From germline, CDR1 is LGHNA and CDR2 YNFKEQ. The CDR3: CASSQPGTKSYNEQFF. CDR3 bases: TGTGCCAGCAGCCAGCCCGGGACTAAAAGTTACAATGAGCAGTTCTTC.

This chain uses TRBV7-2 with TRBJ2-7; 10 bases are a match to TRBD2. The germline V gene has CDR1 SGHTA and CDR2 FQGNSA. The CDR3 loop spans 15 amino acids. J lost 0 bases, V lost 2 bases, and 1 base had no gene match. The CDR3 loop reads CASSLTSGNSYEQYV. In DNA form, the CDR3 reads TGTGCCAGCAGCTTAACTAGCGGGAACTCCTACGAGCAGTACGTC.

The V call is TRBV7-9, the J call TRBJ1-5; D is undetermined. Per germline, CDR1 SEHNR and CDR2 FQNEAQ (reference sequence). The CDR3 runs 13 residues. V was cut by 1 base and J by 6 bases, with 7 bases left in between. DNA of the CDR3: TGTGCCAGCAGCTTAGGGGATGTTCAGCCCCAGCATTTT. Translated: CASSLGDVQPQHF.

This chain uses TRBV7-2 with TRBJ2-5; TRBD2 is a possible D gene (6 bases). This CDR3 spans 15 amino acids. Germline V gene lookup returns CDR1 SGHTA and CDR2 FQGNSA. V lost 6 bases and J 2 bases, leaving 16 bases between the germline ends. The CDR3 bases are TGTGCCAGCAGGGAGGGGCCAGCGGGTCAAGAGACCCAGTACTTC. Translating gives CASREGPAGQETQYF.

The chain recombines TRBV5-1 with TRBJ2-3; D gene unclear. CDR3 length: 15 amino acids. Deletions cut 6 bases from V and 2 bases from J, with 16 bases between. Germline V gene data show CDR1 as SGHRS and CDR2 as YFSETQ. The CDR3 loop is CASTPGNPITDTQYF. The CDR3 DNA follows: TGCGCCAGCACCCCAGGAAACCCAATCACAGATACGCAGTATTTT.

V gene TRBV6-5 combines with J gene TRBJ2-3, with 9 bases aligning to TRBD1. The CDR3 has 15 amino acids. Germline V gene data show CDR1 as MNHEY and CDR2 as SVGAGI. V lost 7 bases, J lost 2 bases, and 7 bases stayed unmatched. The CDR3 nucleotides are TGTGCCAGCACCCTACAGGGGGCCACCACAGATACGCAGTATTTT. Amino acids: CASTLQGATTDTQYF.